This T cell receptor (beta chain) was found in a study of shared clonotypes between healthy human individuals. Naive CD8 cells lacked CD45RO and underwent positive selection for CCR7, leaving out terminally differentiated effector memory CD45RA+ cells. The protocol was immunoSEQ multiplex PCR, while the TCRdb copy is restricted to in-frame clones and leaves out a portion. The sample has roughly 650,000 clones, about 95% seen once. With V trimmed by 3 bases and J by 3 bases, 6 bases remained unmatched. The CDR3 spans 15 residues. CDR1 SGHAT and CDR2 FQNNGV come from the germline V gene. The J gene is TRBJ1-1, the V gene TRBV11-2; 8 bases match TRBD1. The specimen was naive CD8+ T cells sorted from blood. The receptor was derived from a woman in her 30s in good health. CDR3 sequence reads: CASSFQGAQDTEAFF. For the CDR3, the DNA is TGTGCCAGCAGCTTCCAGGGGGCGCAGGACACTGAAGCTTTCTTT. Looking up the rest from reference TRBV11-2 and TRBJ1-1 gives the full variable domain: EAGVAQSPRYKIIEKRQSVAFWCNPISGHATLYWYQQILGQGPKLLIQFQNNGVVDDSQLPKDRFSAERLKGVDSTLKIQPAKLEDSAVYLCASSFQGAQDTEAFFGQGTRLTVV.